The clone carrying this T cell receptor (beta chain) was seen once. Patients of the Seattle cohort, enrolled during active infection, were followed longitudinally. Germline V gene sequence: CDR1 WSHSY, CDR2 SAAADI. Trimming at V came to 6 bases and at J to 7 bases, leaving 12 bases not matched to a gene. The CDR3 spans 15 residues. Sequenced by immunoSEQ multiplex PCR; TCRdb stores in-frame clones only, minus some. The sample includes 150,000 to 200,000 clones, about 85% of them seen just once. The data were obtained in a study of blood T cell repertoires in COVID-19. Turning to the study itself: Acute-phase and convalescent COVID-19 samples originated in the United States, Italy and Spain. T cells, B-cell-depleted T cells, or PBMCs provided the cDNA or gDNA that served as material.

This TCR came from a woman aged 70-85 years with COVID-19, enrolled during active disease. The V call is TRBV10-2, the J call TRBJ1-2, with 9 bases lining up with TRBD1. Specimen: peripheral blood. CDR3 in DNA: TGCGCCAGCAGGAAACAACCGGGACAGGGAGGTGGCTACACCTTC. It codes for CASRKQPGQGGGYTF.